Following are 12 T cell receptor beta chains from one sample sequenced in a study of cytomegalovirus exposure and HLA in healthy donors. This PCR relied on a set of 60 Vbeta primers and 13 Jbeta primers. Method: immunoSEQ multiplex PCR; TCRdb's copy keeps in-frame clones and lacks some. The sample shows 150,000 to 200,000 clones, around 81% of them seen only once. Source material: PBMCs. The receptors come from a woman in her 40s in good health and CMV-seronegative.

Here the CDR3 DNA reads TGTGCCAGCAGCGCCCAGGGGAGCTACACCTTC. Residues: CASSAQGSYTF. The chain has TRBV9 and TRBJ1-2; D may be TRBD1 (6 bases). CDR3 length: 11 residues. The V end was cut by 3 bases, the J end by 9 bases, with 9 bases between. The germline V gene has CDR1 SGDLS and CDR2 YYNGEE.

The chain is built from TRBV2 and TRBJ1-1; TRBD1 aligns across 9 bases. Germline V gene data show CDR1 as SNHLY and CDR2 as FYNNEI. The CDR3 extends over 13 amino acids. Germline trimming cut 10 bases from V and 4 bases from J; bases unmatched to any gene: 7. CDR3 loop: CANTGTGSTEAFF. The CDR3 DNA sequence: TGTGCCAACACCGGGACAGGGAGCACTGAAGCTTTCTTT. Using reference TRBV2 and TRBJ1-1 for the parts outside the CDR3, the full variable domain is EPEVTQTPSHQVTQMGQEVILRCVPISNHLYFYWYRQILGQKVEFLVSFYNNEISEKSEIFDDQFSVERPDGSNFTLKIRSTKLEDSAMYFCANTGTGSTEAFFGQGTRLTVV.

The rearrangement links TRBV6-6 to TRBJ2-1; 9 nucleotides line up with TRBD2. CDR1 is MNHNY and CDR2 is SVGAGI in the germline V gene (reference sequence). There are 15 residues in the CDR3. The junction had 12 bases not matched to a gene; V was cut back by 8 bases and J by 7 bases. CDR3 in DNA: TGTGCCAGCGGGCGGGAGGGGGCGTGGGGGAATGAGCAGTTCTTC. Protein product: CASGREGAWGNEQFF.

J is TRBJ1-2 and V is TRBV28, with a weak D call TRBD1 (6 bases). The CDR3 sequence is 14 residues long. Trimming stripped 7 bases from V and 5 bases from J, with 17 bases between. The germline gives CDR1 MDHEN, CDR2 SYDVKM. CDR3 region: CASTPGGGEYGYTF. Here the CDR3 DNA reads TGTGCCAGCACCCCGGGGGGGGGCGAGTATGGCTACACCTTC.

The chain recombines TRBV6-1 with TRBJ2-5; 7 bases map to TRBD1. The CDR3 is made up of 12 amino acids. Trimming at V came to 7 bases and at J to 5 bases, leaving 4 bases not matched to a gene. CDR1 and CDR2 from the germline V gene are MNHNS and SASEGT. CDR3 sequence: CASKGALETQYF. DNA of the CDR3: TGTGCCAGCAAGGGGGCGTTGGAGACCCAGTACTTC.

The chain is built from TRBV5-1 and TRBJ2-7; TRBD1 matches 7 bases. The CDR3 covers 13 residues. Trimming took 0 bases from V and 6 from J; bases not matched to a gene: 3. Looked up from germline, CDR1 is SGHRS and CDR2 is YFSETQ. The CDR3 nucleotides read TGCGCCAGCAGCTTGGGGACAGGCCCCGAGCAGTACTTC. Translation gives CASSLGTGPEQYF.

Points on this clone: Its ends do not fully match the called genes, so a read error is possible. The CDR3 is CASSLSGSVIF. The DNA for the CDR3 is TGTGCCAGCAGCTTAAGCGGGAGTGTCATCTTC. The V call is TRBV5-6, the J call TRBJ2-1; 8 positions agree with TRBD2. This CDR3 is 11 amino acids long. In germline, CDR1 is SGHDT, CDR2 YYEEEE.

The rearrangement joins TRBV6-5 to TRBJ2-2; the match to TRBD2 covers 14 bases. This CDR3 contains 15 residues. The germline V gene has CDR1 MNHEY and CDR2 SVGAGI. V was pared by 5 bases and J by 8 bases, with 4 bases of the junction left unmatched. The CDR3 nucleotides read TGTGCCAGCAGTGCGGGACTAGCGGGAGTAGGGGAGCTGTTTTTT. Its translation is CASSAGLAGVGELFF.

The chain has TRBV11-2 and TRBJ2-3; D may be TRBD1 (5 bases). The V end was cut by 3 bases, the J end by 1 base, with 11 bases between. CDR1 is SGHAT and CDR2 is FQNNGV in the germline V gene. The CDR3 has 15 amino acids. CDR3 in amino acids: CASSFQGSRTDTQYF. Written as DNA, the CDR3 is TGTGCCAGCAGCTTCCAGGGCTCTCGCACAGATACGCAGTATTTT. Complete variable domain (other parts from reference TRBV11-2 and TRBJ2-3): EAGVAQSPRYKIIEKRQSVAFWCNPISGHATLYWYQQILGQGPKLLIQFQNNGVVDDSQLPKDRFSAERLKGVDSTLKIQPAKLEDSAVYLCASSFQGSRTDTQYFGPGTRLTVL.

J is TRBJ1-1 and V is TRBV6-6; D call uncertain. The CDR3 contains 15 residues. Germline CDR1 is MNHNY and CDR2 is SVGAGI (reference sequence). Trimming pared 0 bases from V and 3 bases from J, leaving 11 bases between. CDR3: CASSYSEDFYTEAFF. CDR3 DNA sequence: TGTGCCAGCAGTTACTCCGAGGATTTCTACACTGAAGCTTTCTTT.

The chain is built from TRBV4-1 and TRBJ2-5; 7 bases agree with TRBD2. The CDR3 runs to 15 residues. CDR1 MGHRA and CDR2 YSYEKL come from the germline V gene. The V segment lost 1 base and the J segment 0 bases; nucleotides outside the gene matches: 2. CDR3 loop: CASSQGAGHQETQYF. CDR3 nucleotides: TGCGCCAGCAGCCAAGGAGCGGGACACCAAGAGACCCAGTACTTC.

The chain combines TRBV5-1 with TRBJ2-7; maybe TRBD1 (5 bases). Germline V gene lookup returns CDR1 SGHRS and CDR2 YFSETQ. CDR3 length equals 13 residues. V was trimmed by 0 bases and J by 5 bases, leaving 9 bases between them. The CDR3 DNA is TGCGCCAGCAGCTTGGTTGGGGCCCACGAGCAGTACTTC. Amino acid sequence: CASSLVGAHEQYF. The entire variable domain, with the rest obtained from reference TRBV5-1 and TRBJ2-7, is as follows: KAGVTQTPRYLIKTRGQQVTLSCSPISGHRSVSWYQQTPGQGLQFLFEYFSETQRNKGNFPGRFSGRQFSNSRSEMNVSTLELGDSALYLCASSLVGAHEQYFGPGTRLTVT.